The 28 T cell receptor beta chains listed next were all sequenced from one sample in a study of cytomegalovirus exposure and HLA in healthy donors. The PCR employed 60 Vbeta primers together with 13 Jbeta primers. This table comes from immunoSEQ multiplex PCR, and its TCRdb copy is limited to in-frame clones, with some not included. The sample consists of 150,000 to 200,000 clones, roughly 86% of them appearing once. The specimen sequenced was PBMCs. All receptors derive from a woman aged 18-35 years in good health and CMV-seronegative.

DNA for the CDR3: TGTGCCAGCAGTGGAACAGGCTGGTGGACAGATACGCAGTATTTT. This gives the protein CASSGTGWWTDTQYF. The V and J genes are TRBV2 and TRBJ2-3, with TRBD1 as a possible D gene (5 bases). V lost 4 bases and J lost 3, with 14 bases in between. The CDR3 runs 15 residues. Per germline, CDR1 SNHLY and CDR2 FYNNEI.

The chain combines TRBV5-6 with TRBJ2-2; tentatively, D is TRBD1 (6 bases). The CDR3 contains 12 residues. Germline CDR1 is SGHDT and CDR2 is YYEEEE. V lost 7 bases and J 5 bases, leaving 9 bases between the germline ends. This CDR3 reads CASSTGTGELFF. The CDR3 nucleotides read TGTGCCAGCTCCACAGGGACCGGGGAGCTGTTTTTT. The variable domain in full, completed from reference TRBV5-6 and TRBJ2-2, reads DAGVTQSPTHLIKTRGQQVTLRCSPKSGHDTVSWYQQALGQGPQFIFQYYEEEERQRGNFPDRFSGHQFPNYSSELNVNALLLGDSALYLCASSTGTGELFFGEGSRLTVL.

This clone appeared a single time. CDR3 nucleotide sequence: TGCAGCGTCGTAATCGGGGGGATCTCCTACAATGAGCAGTTCTTC. It codes for CSVVIGGISYNEQFF. The V and J genes are TRBV29-1 and TRBJ2-1, with 7 bases aligning to TRBD2. Germline-derived CDR1 and CDR2 are SQVTM and ANQGSEA. The CDR3 consists of 15 residues. The ends lost 6 bases at V and 0 bases at J; junction bases unmatched: 8.

The CDR3 nucleotides read TGTGCCAGCAGTGGACAGGAATCCACCTACAATGAGCAGTTCTTC. Translated: CASSGQESTYNEQFF. The chain has TRBV25-1 and TRBJ2-1; a possible D gene is TRBD1 (6 bases). This CDR3 has 15 amino acids. Between the trimmed V and J ends, which lost 4 bases and 2 bases, there was a span of 12 bases. Germline CDR1 reads MGHDK; CDR2 reads SYGVNS.

This clone was counted only a few times. The chain recombines TRBV7-9 with TRBJ2-7; D is undetermined. Trimming stripped 1 base from V and 6 bases from J, with 7 bases between. In germline, CDR1 is SEHNR, CDR2 FQNEAQ (reference sequence). The CDR3 sequence is 12 residues long. The CDR3 here is CASSLGTSEQYF. The CDR3 region has the DNA TGTGCCAGCAGCTTAGGAACAAGCGAGCAGTACTTC.

Concerning this clone itself: A read error may produce the germline difference seen at one junction end. The chain recombines TRBV7-7 with TRBJ2-1, with 9 nucleotides matching TRBD2. The length of the CDR3 is 17 residues. Germline loops: CDR1 SSHAT, CDR2 FNYEAQ (reference sequence). The chain's CDR3 is CASSSTTSLAGNNEQFF. The CDR3 bases are TGTGCTAGCAGCTCAACAACATCACTAGCGGGCAACAATGAGCAGTTCTTC.

The chain combines TRBV19 with TRBJ2-7; D is undetermined. The CDR3 length is 15 residues. The germline V and J ends were trimmed by 3 bases and 5 bases, with 17 bases remaining between them. Germline CDR1 is LNHDA and CDR2 is SQIVND (reference sequence). CDR3 in DNA: TGTGCCAGTAGTATTTCCAGGAAACTGTCCCACGAGCAGTACTTC. It codes for CASSISRKLSHEQYF. Complete variable domain (other parts from reference TRBV19 and TRBJ2-7): DGGITQSPKYLFRKEGQNVTLSCEQNLNHDAMYWYRQDPGQGLRLIYYSQIVNDFQKGDIAEGYSVSREKKESFPLTVTSAQKNPTAFYLCASSISRKLSHEQYFGPGTRLTVT.

The V call is TRBV29-1, the J call TRBJ2-5; 10 positions agree with TRBD1. Germline CDR1 and CDR2: SQVTM and ANQGSEA. The V and J ends lost 6 bases and 1 base, in that order; junction bases with no gene match: 14. The CDR3 contains 17 residues. The CDR3 nucleotides read TGCAGCGTCCGACGGTACAGACAGGGGGCGCCCCAAGAGACCCAGTACTTC. Residues: CSVRRYRQGAPQETQYF.

This rearrangement joins TRBV5-6 to TRBJ2-5; unclear D gene. Trimming took off 4 bases at V and 5 bases at J, with 15 bases between the two ends. The V gene's germline CDR1 is SGHDT and CDR2 YYEEEE. The CDR3 loop spans 14 amino acids. The CDR3 loop reads CASSTPSERETQYF. The DNA of the CDR3 is TGTGCCAGCAGCACTCCCTCCGAGAGGGAGACCCAGTACTTC.

V gene TRBV7-9 combines with J gene TRBJ2-3; perhaps TRBD2 as D (7 bases). V was cut by 4 bases and J by 11 bases, with 25 bases left in between. Germline-derived CDR1 and CDR2 are SEHNR and FQNEAQ (reference sequence). This CDR3 is 16 amino acids long. The CDR3 DNA sequence: TGTGCCAGCAGCTCCGGAGGTAACCAGGGGAGGGTTAAGCAGTATTTT. Translation gives CASSSGGNQGRVKQYF.

This chain connects TRBV7-9 to TRBJ1-5; the D is unclear. CDR1 SEHNR and CDR2 FQNEAQ come from the germline V gene (reference sequence). The CDR3 is made up of 13 amino acids. V was cut by 4 bases and J by 0 bases, with 4 bases left in between. CDR3 amino acids: CASSSGSNQPQHF. CDR3 nucleotide sequence: TGTGCCAGCAGCTCCGGTAGCAATCAGCCCCAGCATTTT.

The V gene is TRBV6-4, the J gene TRBJ2-1; 9 bases line up with TRBD1. Germline V gene data show CDR1 as MRHNA and CDR2 as SNTAGT. This CDR3 has 18 residues. The J segment lost 10 bases and the V segment lost 2 bases, leaving 18 bases of the junction unmatched. CDR3 loop: CASSDGQGTREPPTEQFF. CDR3 in DNA: TGTGCCAGCAGTGACGGACAGGGGACGCGGGAGCCCCCTACGGAGCAGTTCTTC.

This chain links TRBV5-4 with TRBJ2-1; 8 bases match TRBD2. V was clipped by 4 bases and J by 0 bases; unmatched bases: 9. CDR3 length equals 17 residues. Germline V CDR1 and CDR2: SGHNT, YYREEE (reference sequence). The CDR3 DNA sequence: TGTGCCAGCAGCAACGGGGGGGGGCTGAGCTCCTACAATGAGCAGTTCTTC. Protein product: CASSNGGGLSSYNEQFF. Complete variable domain (other parts from reference TRBV5-4 and TRBJ2-1): ETGVTQSPTHLIKTRGQQVTLRCSSQSGHNTVSWYQQALGQGPQFIFQYYREEENGRGNFPPRFSGLQFPNYSSELNVNALELDDSALYLCASSNGGGLSSYNEQFFGPGTRLTVL.

CDR3 in amino acids: CASSDGQGEIPTF. The DNA for the CDR3 is TGTGCCAGCAGCGACGGACAGGGGGAGATTCCCACCTTC. The chain is built from TRBV11-2 and TRBJ1-2, with TRBD1 identical over 10 bases. V lost 5 bases to trimming and J lost 13 bases; unmatched junction nucleotides: 10. The CDR3 consists of 13 residues. Germline V gives CDR1 SGHAT, CDR2 FQNNGV.

The CDR3 bases are TGCGCCAGCAGCCAAAAATCGACTAGTTTGGCCCTGGGGTACGAGCAGTACTTC. Translating it yields CASSQKSTSLALGYEQYF. The chain links TRBV5-1 to TRBJ2-7, with D possibly TRBD2 on 6 matching bases. CDR1 and CDR2 (germline): SGHRS, YFSETQ. The CDR3 has 18 residues. Trimming stripped 4 bases from V and 4 bases from J, with 27 bases between. The full variable domain, with the rest looked up from reference TRBV5-1 and TRBJ2-7, is KAGVTQTPRYLIKTRGQQVTLSCSPISGHRSVSWYQQTPGQGLQFLFEYFSETQRNKGNFPGRFSGRQFSNSRSEMNVSTLELGDSALYLCASSQKSTSLALGYEQYFGPGTRLTVT.

V and J are TRBV4-3 and TRBJ2-1; 9 bases match TRBD1. The V segment lost 2 bases and the J segment 3 bases; nucleotides outside the gene matches: 2. CDR1 is LGHNA, CDR2 YSLEER, per germline. CDR3 size: 15 residues. The CDR3 loop is CASSQLGQGYNEQFF. CDR3 nucleotide sequence: TGCGCCAGCAGCCAATTGGGACAGGGCTACAATGAGCAGTTCTTC.

The chain links TRBV7-3 to TRBJ2-5; 8 bases are a match to TRBD1. The CDR3 length is 14 residues. The V gene's germline CDR1 is SGHTA and CDR2 FQGTGA. V shed 2 bases and J 5 bases; nucleotides not matched to a gene: 4. As DNA, the CDR3 is TGTGCCAGCAGCTTACAGGGGGCGGGGGAGACCCAGTACTTC. Amino acid sequence: CASSLQGAGETQYF.

This clone was detected once. V gene TRBV6-1 combines with J gene TRBJ1-6; the D gene is possibly TRBD1 (6 bases). Germline CDR1 and CDR2: MNHNS and SASEGT. V was cut by 2 bases and J by 13 bases, with 18 bases left in between. This CDR3 has 15 amino acids. Here the CDR3 DNA reads TGTGCCAGCAGTGAATGGGGGGGGCCTAGTCTGCCCCTCCACTTT. Protein: CASSEWGGPSLPLHF.

The chain recombines TRBV4-1 with TRBJ2-3; 10 nucleotides align to TRBD1. Germline values: CDR1 MGHRA, CDR2 YSYEKL. Losses at the gene ends were 0 bases for V and 3 bases for J; bases not matched to a gene: 3. This CDR3 has 16 amino acids. DNA of the CDR3: TGCGCCAGCAGCCAAGACGGGACAGGGGCTACAGATACGCAGTATTTT. It encodes CASSQDGTGATDTQYF.

The rearrangement links TRBV9 to TRBJ2-2, with D perhaps matching TRBD2 (5 bases). V was cut by 4 bases and J by 6 bases, with 13 bases left in between. This CDR3 is built from 14 residues. Germline-derived CDR1 and CDR2 are SGDLS and YYNGEE. The CDR3 region has the DNA TGTGCCAGCAGCCCCCAGGAAGCGGCCGGGGAGCTGTTTTTT. Translation gives CASSPQEAAGELFF.

The table lists this clone with a count of one. The J gene is TRBJ2-7, the V gene TRBV7-2, with D possibly being TRBD1 (6 bases). This CDR3 comprises 14 residues. Germline CDR1 reads SGHTA; CDR2 reads FQGNSA. Deletions cut 1 base from V and 2 bases from J, with 9 bases between. The CDR3 spells CASSLGTAAYEQYF. The CDR3 DNA reads TGTGCCAGCAGCTTAGGGACAGCCGCCTACGAGCAGTACTTC.

This clone appeared once. The chain uses TRBV6-1 and TRBJ1-1, with 8 bases lining up with TRBD1. Germline V lookup: CDR1 MNHNS, CDR2 SASEGT. This CDR3 contains 14 residues. V dropped 7 bases and J dropped 1; count of bases not matched to a gene: 5. The CDR3 DNA sequence: TGTGCCAGCACCCGGACAGGGCCGAACACTGAAGCTTTCTTT. Translation: CASTRTGPNTEAFF.

Concerning this clone itself: The sample carries other DNA sequences with the same CDR3. V usage is TRBV10-3 and J usage is TRBJ1-1; no clear D. CDR3 size: 15 residues. V was cut by 6 bases and J by 0 bases, with 14 bases left in between. Germline V gene lookup returns CDR1 ENHRY and CDR2 SYGVKD. CDR3 DNA: TGTGCCATCAGCGAAGGCGGAATCATGAACACTGAAGCTTTCTTT. This encodes CAISEGGIMNTEAFF.

This clone came up a few times. The chain is built from TRBV4-1 and TRBJ1-3; 7 bases align to TRBD1. There are 15 residues in the CDR3. Unmatched junction bases numbered 2, after V lost 1 base and J lost 2 bases. Germline values: CDR1 MGHRA, CDR2 YSYEKL. CDR3 in DNA: TGCGCCAGCAGCCAAGGGGACAGAGCTGGAAACACCATATATTTT. Its protein is CASSQGDRAGNTIYF.

This clone was detected only a few times. The V call is TRBV19, the J call TRBJ2-1; a weak D match, TRBD2 (6 bases). The germline gives CDR1 LNHDA, CDR2 SQIVND (reference sequence). The CDR3 loop spans 17 amino acids. Trimming took 9 bases from V and 3 from J, leaving 24 bases between them. CDR3 amino acids: CARRPSKDYPNYNEQFF. The CDR3 nucleotides are TGTGCCAGGAGGCCTTCTAAGGACTACCCCAACTACAATGAGCAGTTCTTC. The full variable domain, completed using reference TRBV19 and TRBJ2-1, is DGGITQSPKYLFRKEGQNVTLSCEQNLNHDAMYWYRQDPGQGLRLIYYSQIVNDFQKGDIAEGYSVSREKKESFPLTVTSAQKNPTAFYLCARRPSKDYPNYNEQFFGPGTRLTVL.

This chain joins TRBV28 and TRBJ1-5, with 7 bases fitting TRBD1. The CDR3 length is 15 residues. In germline, CDR1 is MDHEN, CDR2 SYDVKM. Trimming at V came to 10 bases and at J to 4 bases, leaving 13 bases not matched to a gene. The DNA of the CDR3 is TGTGCCACAATACCCCCAGGGGGTTCGAATCAGCCCCAGCATTTT. Translating it yields CATIPPGGSNQPQHF.

This chain connects TRBV2 to TRBJ2-7; 7 positions agree with TRBD2. The V segment lost 8 bases and the J segment 5 bases; nucleotides outside the gene matches: 12. Per germline, CDR1 SNHLY and CDR2 FYNNEI. The CDR3 loop spans 14 amino acids. The CDR3 DNA sequence: TGTGCCAGCCGGCAGACTAGCCAAATCGACGAGCAGTACTTC. Translation: CASRQTSQIDEQYF.

V usage is TRBV19 and J usage is TRBJ1-1; 9 bases align to TRBD1. J was trimmed by 0 bases and V by 5 bases; bases with no gene match: 4. The CDR3 is made up of 15 amino acids. Germline CDR1 reads LNHDA; CDR2 reads SQIVND (reference sequence). The CDR3 here is CASSPRDRVNTEAFF. The DNA for the CDR3 is TGTGCCAGTAGTCCTCGGGACAGGGTGAACACTGAAGCTTTCTTT.